This T cell receptor (beta chain) was recorded in a study of cytomegalovirus exposure and HLA in healthy donors. The CDR3 length is 15 residues. Per the germline V gene, CDR1 is MGHRA and CDR2 is YSYEKL. The V segment lost 4 bases and the J segment 5 bases; nucleotides outside the gene matches: 8. The primer mix had 60 Vbeta and 13 Jbeta primers. Clones were sequenced by immunoSEQ multiplex PCR, and TCRdb holds only the in-frame ones, with some missing. This sample yields about 120,000 clones, of which around three quarters are seen a single time; more than 8% belongs to the top ten. The sample holds one count of this clone.

V is TRBV4-1 and J is TRBJ2-7, with TRBD1 matching over 10 bases. This TCR was recovered from a man aged 25-45 years in good health and CMV-seropositive. The sample comprised PBMCs. The CDR3 loop reads CASSPRTGGFDEQYF. In nucleotides, the CDR3 is TGCGCCAGCAGCCCGCGGACAGGGGGGTTCGACGAGCAGTACTTC.